The sequence of this T cell receptor (beta chain) was determined in a study of blood T cell repertoires in COVID-19. V was pared by 3 bases and J by 4 bases, with 22 bases between. Germline values: CDR1 SGHNT, CDR2 YYREEE (reference sequence). The CDR3 runs 17 residues. Produced via immunoSEQ multiplex PCR; TCRdb's table is partial and in-frame only. The sample yields tens of thousands of clones, more than 85% seen once. This sequence was found in a man in his forties or fifties with active COVID-19. V and J are TRBV5-4 and TRBJ1-2; D may be TRBD1 (5 bases). The sequencing sample was made of peripheral blood. The CDR3 DNA reads as TGTGCCAGCAGCTCCCGGGGGGTGGGGCAGAACCTCTATGGCTACACCTTC. Amino acids: CASSSRGVGQNLYGYTF.